There are many counts of the clone carrying this T cell receptor (beta chain). Its target is unknown. TCRdb re-called the 5' RACE reads through MiXCR, storing one row per CDR3 protein. The sample has 400,000 to 450,000 distinct CDR3 sequences; 18% are singletons. This sample was taken from a study of T-cell memory formation after mild COVID-19. Germline V CDR1 and CDR2: LGHDT, YNNKEL (reference sequence). The J segment lost 7 bases and the V segment lost 4 bases, leaving 10 bases of the junction unmatched. The CDR3 sequence is 17 residues long. The study's findings and limits: SARS-CoV-2 specificity was not confirmed for second-wave clones peaking on day 37. That cross-reactive memory joined was suggested by some responding clones appearing in pre-infection memory.

Sequencing was done on a sample of PBMCs or a T cell subset sorted from them (not recorded which). This TCR was recovered from a young man who had mild COVID-19 (a few samples of this study predate the infection). Cell type and time point are not known. This sequence joins TRBV3-1 and TRBJ2-1, with 13 bases fitting TRBD2. The CDR3 loop is CASSPLTGLAGENEQFF. CDR3 DNA: TGTGCCAGCAGCCCTTTGACAGGACTAGCGGGGGAGAATGAGCAGTTCTTC.